The source of this T cell receptor (beta chain) is a study of low-dose radiotherapy and immunotherapy resistance in tumors. Whole-study context: Per fraction, Cohort 1 was given 0.5 Gy every 2 weeks, for a total of 6.5 Gy. Treatment consisted of nivolumab 240 mg every two weeks and ipilimumab 1 mg/kg every six weeks, given intravenously to patients. Daily oral aspirin at 300 mg began on cycle 1 day 1 and lasted four cycles.

The sample holds many counts of this clonotype. Time point in this sample: after trial treatment. Noted treatment: LDRT plus nivolumab, ipilimumab, low-dose cyclophosphamide and aspirin (RACIN trial). Covering alpha and beta chains, TRAV- and TRBV-specific primers were used for the first-strand cDNA. With a V-primer adapter and a constant-region primer, TCRs were amplified for about 20 PCR cycles. From the reads, TCRdb called clonotypes with MiXCR, one entry per CDR3 protein. The top ten clones hold 5% to 6% of a sample with roughly 30,000 distinct CDR3 sequences, 45% to 50% of them seen once. The sequenced sample was PBMCs, obtained after low-dose radiotherapy plus immunotherapy. The sequence was obtained from a male donor with gallbladder cancer.

The CDR3 loop is CAISRTSGPTDTQYF. The CDR3 DNA sequence: TGTGCCATCAGCCGGACTAGCGGGCCGACAGATACGCAGTATTTT. The chain is built from TRBV10-3 and TRBJ2-3; 11 bases fit TRBD2. Germline CDR1 ENHRY, CDR2 SYGVKD. The V and J ends lost 6 bases and 3 bases, in that order; junction bases with no gene match: 5. The CDR3 is 15 residues long.